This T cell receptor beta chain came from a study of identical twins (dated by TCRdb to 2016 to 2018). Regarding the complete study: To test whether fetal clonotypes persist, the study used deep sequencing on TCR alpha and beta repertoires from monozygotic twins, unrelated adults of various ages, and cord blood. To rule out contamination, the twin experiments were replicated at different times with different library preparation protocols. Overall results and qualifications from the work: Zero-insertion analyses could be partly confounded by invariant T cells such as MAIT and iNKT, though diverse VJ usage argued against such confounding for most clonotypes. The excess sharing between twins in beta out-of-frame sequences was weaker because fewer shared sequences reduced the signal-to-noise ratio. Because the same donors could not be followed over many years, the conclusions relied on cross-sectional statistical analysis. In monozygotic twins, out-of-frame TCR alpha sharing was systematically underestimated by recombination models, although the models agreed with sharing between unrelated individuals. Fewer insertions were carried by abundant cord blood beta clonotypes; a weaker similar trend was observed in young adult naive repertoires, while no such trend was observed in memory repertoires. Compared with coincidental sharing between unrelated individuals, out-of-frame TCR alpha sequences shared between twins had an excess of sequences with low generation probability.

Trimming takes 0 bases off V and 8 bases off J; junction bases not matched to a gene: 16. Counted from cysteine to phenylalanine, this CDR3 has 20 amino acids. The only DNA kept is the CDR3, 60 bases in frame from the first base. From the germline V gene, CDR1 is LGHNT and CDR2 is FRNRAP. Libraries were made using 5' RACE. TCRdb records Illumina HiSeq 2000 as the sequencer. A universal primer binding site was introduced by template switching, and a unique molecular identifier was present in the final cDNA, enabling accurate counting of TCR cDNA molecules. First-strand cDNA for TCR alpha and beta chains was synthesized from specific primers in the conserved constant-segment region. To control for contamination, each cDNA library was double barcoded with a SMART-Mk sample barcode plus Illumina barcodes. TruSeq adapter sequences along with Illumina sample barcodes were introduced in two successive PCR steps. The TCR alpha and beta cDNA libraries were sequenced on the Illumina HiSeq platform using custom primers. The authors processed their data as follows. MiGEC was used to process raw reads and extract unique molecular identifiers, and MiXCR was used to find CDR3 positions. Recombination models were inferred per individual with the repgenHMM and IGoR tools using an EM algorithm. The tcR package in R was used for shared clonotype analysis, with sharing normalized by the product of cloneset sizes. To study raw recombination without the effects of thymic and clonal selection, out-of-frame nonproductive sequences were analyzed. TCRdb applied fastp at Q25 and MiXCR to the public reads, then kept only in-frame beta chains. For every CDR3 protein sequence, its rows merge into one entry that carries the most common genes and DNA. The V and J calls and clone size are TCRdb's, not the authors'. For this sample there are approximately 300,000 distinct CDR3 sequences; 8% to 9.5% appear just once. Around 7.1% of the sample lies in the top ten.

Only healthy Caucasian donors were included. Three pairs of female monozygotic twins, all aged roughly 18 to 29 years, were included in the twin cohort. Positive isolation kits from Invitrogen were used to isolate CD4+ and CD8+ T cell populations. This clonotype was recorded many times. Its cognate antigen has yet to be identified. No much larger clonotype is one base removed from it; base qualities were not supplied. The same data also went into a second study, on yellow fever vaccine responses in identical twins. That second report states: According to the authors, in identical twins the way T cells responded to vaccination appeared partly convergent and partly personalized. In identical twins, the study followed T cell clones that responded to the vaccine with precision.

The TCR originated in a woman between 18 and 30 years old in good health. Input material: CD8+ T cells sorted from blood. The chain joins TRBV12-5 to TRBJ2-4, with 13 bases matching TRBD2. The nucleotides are TGTGCTAGTGGTTTGGTCCCCTCCCAGACTAGCGGGGGGCGGGGGGACATTCAGTACTTC. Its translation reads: CASGLVPSQTSGGRGDIQYF.